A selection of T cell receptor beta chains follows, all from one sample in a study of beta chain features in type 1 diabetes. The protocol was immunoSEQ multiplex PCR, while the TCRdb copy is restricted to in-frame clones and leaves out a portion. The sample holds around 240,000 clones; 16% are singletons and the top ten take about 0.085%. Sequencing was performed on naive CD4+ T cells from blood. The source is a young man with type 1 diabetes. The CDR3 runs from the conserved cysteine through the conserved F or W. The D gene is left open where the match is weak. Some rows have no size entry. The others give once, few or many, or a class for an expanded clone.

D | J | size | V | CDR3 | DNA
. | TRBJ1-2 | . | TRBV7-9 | CASSRDPVPPSYTF | TGTGCCAGCAGCCGGGACCCGGTCCCACCTAGCTACACCTTC
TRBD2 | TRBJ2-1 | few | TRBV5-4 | CASSYLAGSNEQFF | TGTGCCAGCAGTTATCTAGCGGGCTCCAATGAGCAGTTCTTC
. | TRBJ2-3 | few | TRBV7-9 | CASGTETDTQYF | TGTGCCAGCGGGACTGAGACAGATACGCAGTATTTT
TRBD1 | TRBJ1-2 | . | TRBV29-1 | CSVGTGDYRGYTF | TGCAGCGTGGGGACAGGGGATTACAGGGGCTACACCTTC
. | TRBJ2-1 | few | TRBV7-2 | CASSLIRDNEQFF | TGTGCCAGCAGCTTAATACGGGACAATGAGCAGTTCTTC
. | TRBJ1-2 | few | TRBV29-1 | CSVVGGTDGYTF | TGCAGCGTTGTCGGAGGGACGGATGGCTACACCTTC
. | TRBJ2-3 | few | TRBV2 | CASIRETDTQYF | TGTGCCAGCATACGGGAGACAGATACGCAGTATTTT
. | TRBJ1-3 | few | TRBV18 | CASSPGVSGNTIYF | TGTGCCAGCTCACCAGGGGTTTCTGGAAACACCATATATTTT
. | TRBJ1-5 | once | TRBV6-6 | CASSGGDQPQHF | TGTGCCAGCAGCGGGGGGGATCAGCCCCAGCATTTT
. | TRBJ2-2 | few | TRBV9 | CASSINTGELFF | TGTGCCAGCAGCATAAACACCGGGGAGCTGTTTTTT
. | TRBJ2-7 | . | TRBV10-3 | CASTGVSYEQYF | TGTGCCAGTACAGGAGTTTCCTACGAGCAGTACTTC
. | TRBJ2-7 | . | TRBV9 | CASSVDLGSYEQYF | TGTGCCAGCAGCGTGGATCTAGGGTCCTACGAGCAGTACTTC
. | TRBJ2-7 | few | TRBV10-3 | CATPWDGPYEQYF | TGTGCCACCCCGTGGGACGGCCCCTACGAGCAGTACTTC
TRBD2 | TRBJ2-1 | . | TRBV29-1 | CSAGREVSGSHEQFF | TGCAGCGCCGGAAGGGAGGTGAGCGGGAGCCATGAGCAGTTCTTC
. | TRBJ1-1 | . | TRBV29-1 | CSVEFGRNTEAFF | TGCAGCGTTGAGTTCGGGAGGAACACTGAAGCTTTCTTT
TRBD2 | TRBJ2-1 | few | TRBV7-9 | CASSLLAGAYNEQFF | TGTGCCAGCAGCTTATTAGCGGGAGCGTACAATGAGCAGTTCTTC
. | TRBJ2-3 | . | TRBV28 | CASKGETPSTDTQYF | TGTGCCAGCAAGGGCGAAACGCCAAGCACAGATACGCAGTATTTT
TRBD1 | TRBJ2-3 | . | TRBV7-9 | CASSSHRTGGTDTQYF | TGTGCCAGCAGCTCCCATCGGACAGGGGGCACAGATACGCAGTATTTT
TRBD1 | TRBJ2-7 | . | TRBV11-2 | CASTPGQGAYEQYF | TGTGCCAGCACCCCGGGACAGGGGGCTTACGAGCAGTACTTC
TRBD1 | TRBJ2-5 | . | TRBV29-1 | CSVAEGARQETQYF | TGCAGCGTTGCCGAGGGGGCCCGGCAAGAGACCCAGTACTTC
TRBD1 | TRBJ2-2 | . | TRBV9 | CASRGRQGIAGELFF | TGTGCCAGCAGGGGCCGACAGGGGATTGCCGGGGAGCTGTTTTTT
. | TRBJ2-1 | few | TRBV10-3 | CAISEQGGYNEQFF | TGTGCCATCAGCGAGCAGGGGGGCTACAATGAGCAGTTCTTC
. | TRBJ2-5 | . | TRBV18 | CASSPPNQETQYF | TGTGCCAGCTCACCACCGAACCAAGAGACCCAGTACTTC
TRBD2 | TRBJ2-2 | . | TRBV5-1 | CASRRSSGPNTGELFF | TGCGCCAGCAGGAGATCTAGCGGACCGAACACCGGGGAGCTGTTTTTT
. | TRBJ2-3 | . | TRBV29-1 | CSVASSTDTQYF | TGCAGCGTTGCGTCCAGCACAGATACGCAGTATTTT
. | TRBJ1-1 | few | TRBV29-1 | CSVAGVVAMMNTEAFF | TGCAGCGTTGCCGGAGTGGTCGCGATGATGAACACTGAAGCTTTCTTT
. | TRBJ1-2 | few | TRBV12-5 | CASGLDRNGYTF | TGTGCTAGTGGTCTAGACCGAAATGGCTACACCTTC
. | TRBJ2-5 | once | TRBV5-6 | CASSLVGREETQYF | TGTGCCAGCAGCTTGGTTGGCAGGGAAGAGACCCAGTACTTC
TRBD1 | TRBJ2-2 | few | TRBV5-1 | CASSQWDSWDTGELFF | TGCGCCAGCAGCCAATGGGACAGTTGGGACACCGGGGAGCTGTTTTTT
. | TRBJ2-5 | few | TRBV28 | CASSSRETQYF | TGTGCCAGCAGTTCACGGGAGACCCAGTACTTC
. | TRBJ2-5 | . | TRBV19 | CASRGFETQYF | TGTGCCAGTAGGGGTTTCGAGACCCAGTACTTC
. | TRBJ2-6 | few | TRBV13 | CASSLDLRTGANVLTF | TGTGCCAGCAGCTTAGATTTGAGGACTGGGGCCAACGTCCTGACTTTC
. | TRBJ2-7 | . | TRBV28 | CASSRDGPYEQYF | TGTGCCAGCAGTCGGGACGGTCCCTACGAGCAGTACTTC
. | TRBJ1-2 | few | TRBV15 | CATSSLWGSSGYTF | TGTGCCACCAGCTCTCTGTGGGGGTCGAGTGGCTACACCTTC
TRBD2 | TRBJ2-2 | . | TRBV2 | CASSETSGRIIAGELFF | TGTGCCAGCAGCGAGACTAGCGGGAGAATCATCGCCGGGGAGCTGTTTTTT
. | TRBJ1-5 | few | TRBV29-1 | CSVAETLGNQPQHF | TGCAGCGTTGCCGAGACACTTGGCAATCAGCCCCAGCATTTT
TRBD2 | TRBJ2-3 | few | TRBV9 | CASSSGLAGSSDTQYF | TGTGCCAGCAGCTCCGGGCTAGCGGGAAGCTCAGATACGCAGTATTTT